Below, one T cell receptor beta chain is given with its context. As handled by the study authors: Amplified reference gene primers provided the basis for estimating nucleated cell counts. Profiling relied on immunoSEQ multiplex PCR, and the TCRdb table lists in-frame clones only, not all of them. V and J calls and clone size follow that table, whereas D and trimming were derived from the DNA. The sample records some 120,000 clones, 80% to 90% being singletons. The data belong to a study of blood T cell repertoires in COVID-19. Study as a whole: Both acute and convalescent COVID-19 samples were obtained from the United States, Italy and Spain. The cDNA or gDNA used as material had been derived from T cells, B-cell-depleted T cells, or PBMCs.

Germline values: CDR1 MNHEY, CDR2 SVGEGT. This CDR3 is 17 amino acids long. V was pared by 6 bases and J by 3 bases, with 11 bases of the junction left unmatched. The sample taken for sequencing was peripheral blood. This clonotype was sampled from a woman between 45 and 60 years old with active or convalescent COVID-19. V is TRBV6-2 or TRBV6-3 and J is TRBJ2-5, with 12 bases lining up with TRBD2. The DNA for the CDR3 is TGTGCCAGCAGCCGACTAGCGGGAGCCGAAGGGAAAGAGACCCAGTACTTC. It specifies CASSRLAGAEGKETQYF.